Listed below are T cell receptor beta chains from one sample, sequenced in a study of blood T cell repertoires in COVID-19. Libraries were prepared by immunoSEQ multiplex PCR; TCRdb keeps only in-frame clonotypes and omits some of them. The sample shows 200,000 to 250,000 clones, 90% of them seen only once. The sequenced sample was PBMCs or T cells enriched from blood (not recorded which). These receptors originate from a young man who had recovered from COVID-19. CDR3s include the opening cysteine and the closing phenylalanine or tryptophan. D genes are given only for firm matches. Expanded clones get a size class; other rows say once, few or many, or leave the size out.

TRBJ2-1,TRBV7-9,15,TRBD2,NA,CASSYGTSGGGEQFF,TGTGCCAGCAGCTACGGGACTAGCGGGGGTGGTGAGCAGTTCTTC
TRBJ2-7,TRBV6-5,15,TRBD1,NA,CASSYSSGGSYEQYF,TGTGCCAGCAGTTACTCTTCAGGGGGCTCCTACGAGCAGTACTTC
TRBJ1-2,TRBV5-1,12,NA,once,CASRGTDYGYTF,TGCGCCAGCCGCGGGACGGACTATGGCTACACCTTC
TRBJ2-7,TRBV7-2,15,TRBD2,NA,CASSLWLAGSYEQYF,TGTGCCAGCAGCTTGTGGCTAGCGGGCTCTTACGAGCAGTACTTC
TRBJ2-2,TRBV19,18,TRBD2,NA,CASSPTPAGGPLSGELFF,TGTGCCAGTAGTCCCACCCCCGCGGGAGGGCCTTTGTCCGGGGAGCTGTTTTTT
TRBJ2-3,TRBV19,16,NA,NA,CASSSGGTVSTDTQYF,TGTGCCAGTAGTTCCGGCGGAACGGTGAGCACAGATACGCAGTATTTT
TRBJ2-4,TRBV5-6,13,NA,NA,CASSSQGVNIQYF,TGTGCCAGCAGCTCTCAGGGCGTAAACATTCAGTACTTC
TRBJ2-5,TRBV11-3,15,NA,few,CASSPSGHRQETQYF,TGTGCCAGCAGCCCTTCAGGACACCGTCAAGAGACCCAGTACTTC
TRBJ2-3,TRBV27,16,TRBD1,NA,CASSPSDRGITDTQYF,TGTGCCAGCAGTCCCTCCGACAGGGGTATCACAGATACGCAGTATTTT
TRBJ1-2,TRBV6-4,14,NA,NA,CASMRRQFIDGYTF,TGTGCCAGCATGAGGCGACAGTTCATCGATGGCTACACCTTC
TRBJ1-6,TRBV7-2,14,NA,NA,CASSRTGFGSPLHF,TGTGCCAGCAGCAGAACAGGGTTCGGTTCACCCCTCCACTTT
TRBJ2-1,TRBV28,14,TRBD1,once,CASSPRTGRNEQFF,TGTGCCAGCAGTCCTCGGACAGGGCGGAATGAGCAGTTCTTC
TRBJ2-5,TRBV2,15,TRBD1,NA,CASIGPRQGQETQYF,TGTGCCAGCATCGGGCCAAGACAGGGACAAGAGACCCAGTACTTC
TRBJ2-7,TRBV9,15,NA,few,CASSVGQGGTYEQYF,TGTGCCAGCAGCGTTGGACAAGGGGGAACCTACGAGCAGTACTTC
TRBJ1-5,TRBV6-2/TRBV6-3,20,TRBD1,NA,CASSYTLGQGARLGNQPQHF,TGTGCCAGCAGTTATACCCTCGGACAGGGGGCGCGTTTGGGCAATCAGCCCCAGCATTTT
TRBJ1-1,TRBV9,16,NA,NA,CASSPRRGRGEAEAFF,TGTGCCAGCAGCCCCCGAAGAGGACGGGGTGAGGCTGAAGCTTTCTTT